Listed here are 14 T cell receptor beta chains from one sample, sequenced in a study of CXCR3-negative and CXCR3-positive naive CD8 T cells. Carrying UMI labels, the TRB cDNA libraries were prepared through 5' RACE. From its re-call of the 5' RACE reads, TCRdb lists each CDR3 protein once, without DNA. The sample has tens of thousands of distinct CDR3 sequences. Sequencing was performed on memory CD8+ T cells from blood. All receptors derive from a human donor in good health. Some clones in this sample may be carry-over from other donors' samples.

This rearrangement joins TRBV29-1 to TRBJ2-1; TCRdb indicates TRBD1, and absent DNA this call remains unverified. The CDR3 loop spans 16 amino acids. Germline lookup yields CDR1 SQVTM and CDR2 ANQGSEA. The CDR3 sequence is CSVEGGQGARVDEQFF.

This chain connects TRBV27 to TRBJ2-7. The length of the CDR3 is 13 residues. The germline CDR1 and CDR2 sequences are MNHEY and SMNVEV (reference sequence). This CDR3 is CASSLGSYYEQYF.

The rearrangement uses TRBV3-1 and TRBJ2-5; without DNA, the TCRdb call of TRBD1 cannot be checked. Per germline, CDR1 LGHDT and CDR2 YNNKEL (reference sequence). The CDR3 spans 15 residues. CDR3 sequence reads: CASSQGGGGQETQYF.

This CDR3 is CASSYFMANEQYF. This chain uses TRBV6-5 with TRBJ2-7. This CDR3 is 13 amino acids long. The germline V gene encodes CDR1 MNHEY and CDR2 SVGAGI.

This chain connects TRBV6-4 to TRBJ2-3; the TCRdb call, TRBD2, lacks DNA for checking. The CDR3 is 14 residues long. In germline, CDR1 is MRHNA, CDR2 SNTAGT. Here the CDR3 reads CASSADGTTDTQYF.

The rearrangement uses TRBV6-2 or TRBV6-3 and TRBJ2-5; without DNA, the TCRdb call of TRBD1 cannot be checked. The CDR3 covers 14 residues. Germline CDR1 is MNHEY and CDR2 is SVGEGT. The CDR3 sequence: CASSYQGPQETQYF.

The chain uses TRBV20-1 and TRBJ1-1; TCRdb picks TRBD1, but there is no DNA to check that call. The CDR3 loop spans 13 amino acids. Looked up from germline, CDR1 is DFQATT and CDR2 is SNEGSKA (reference sequence). CDR3: CSARDRGNTEAFF.

This sequence joins TRBV6-4 and TRBJ2-2; TCRdb's assignment of TRBD2 cannot be checked, as there is no DNA. This CDR3 has 14 residues. Per germline, CDR1 MRHNA and CDR2 SNTAGT. The CDR3 region is CASRPTMEVGELFF.

The CDR3 sequence is CASNSFRGPTSYEQYF. The V call is TRBV6-2 or TRBV6-3, the J call TRBJ2-7; TCRdb calls TRBD1, which cannot be checked without DNA. The CDR3 length is 16 residues. Germline values: CDR1 MNHEY, CDR2 SVGEGT.

The chain is built from TRBV7-6 and TRBJ2-7; the TCRdb D gene call, TRBD1, has no DNA to confirm it. The CDR3 is 15 amino acids. The germline gives CDR1 SGHVS, CDR2 FNYEAQ. CDR3: CASSSEAGGSYEQYF. Combining the CDR3 with reference TRBV7-6 and TRBJ2-7 gives the whole variable domain GAGVSQSPRYKVTKRGQDVALRCDPISGHVSLYWYRQALGQGPEFLTYFNYEAQQDKSGLPNDRFSAERPEGSISTLTIQRTEQRDSAMYRCASSSEAGGSYEQYFGPGTRLTVT.

The chain joins TRBV9 to TRBJ1-2. The germline V gene has CDR1 SGDLS and CDR2 YYNGEE. The CDR3 has 16 amino acids. CDR3 residues: CASSVSEAASDYGYTF.

The chain recombines TRBV15 with TRBJ2-1; there is no DNA to check the TCRdb D call of TRBD2. CDR1 and CDR2 (germline): LNHNV, YYDKDF (reference sequence). This CDR3 spans 13 amino acids. CDR3 sequence: CATSRVGSGAQFF.

The chain carries TRBV25-1 and TRBJ1-1. The CDR3 sequence is 14 residues long. Germline V gene data show CDR1 as MGHDK and CDR2 as SYGVNS. CDR3: CASSEYLNSGEAFF.

The V gene is TRBV9, the J gene TRBJ2-5. This CDR3 is 15 amino acids long. From germline, CDR1 is SGDLS and CDR2 YYNGEE. The CDR3 reads CASSVGSLVEETQYF.